This is a list of T cell receptor beta chains from one sample in a study of shared clonotypes between healthy human individuals. Assay used: immunoSEQ multiplex PCR; TCRdb lists only in-frame clones, some missing. The sample holds under 600,000 clones, roughly 98% seen once. The specimen sequenced was naive CD8+ T cells sorted from blood. The receptors derive from a young man in good health. Each CDR3 is given with its conserved first and last residue. A D gene is named only where the DNA matches it firmly. The size field is filled for only some rows; it gives once, few, many or a size class.

NA	NA	TRBV29-1	TRBJ1-1	TGCAGCGTTGTAGCCAGGGGCGCTGAAGCTTTCTTT	CSVVARGAEAFF
NA	NA	TRBV27	TRBJ1-2	TGTGCCAGCAGTTCCGCAGGCATTTCTGGCTACACCTTC	CASSSAGISGYTF
TRBD1	NA	TRBV5-1	TRBJ1-2	TGCGCCAGCAGCATAGAACAGGGGATCAACTATGGCTACACCTTC	CASSIEQGINYGYTF
NA	NA	TRBV28	TRBJ2-7	TGTGCCAGCAGCGAATGGACGCTTTCCTACGAGCAGTACTTC	CASSEWTLSYEQYF
NA	NA	TRBV5-5	TRBJ2-7	TGTGCCAGCACCTCGCTTGGGTACGAGCAGTACTTC	CASTSLGYEQYF
NA	NA	TRBV27	TRBJ2-1	TGTGCCAGCGCGATGAGCTCCTACAATGAGCAGTTCTTC	CASAMSSYNEQFF
NA	NA	TRBV11-1	TRBJ1-5	TGTGCCAGCAGCTTATCGGGTACAAATCAGCCCCAGCATTTT	CASSLSGTNQPQHF
TRBD2	NA	TRBV7-9	TRBJ2-1	TGTGCCAGCAGGGGACTAGCGGGAGCGGTTGAGCAGTTCTTC	CASRGLAGAVEQFF
TRBD1	NA	TRBV5-1	TRBJ2-7	TGCGCCAGCACTTCAGGGGGTCGGCACGAGCAGTACTTC	CASTSGGRHEQYF
NA	NA	TRBV29-1	TRBJ2-3	TGCAGCGTTGTTGGTTTGCAGGGATGGGTAGATACGCAGTATTTT	CSVVGLQGWVDTQYF
NA	NA	TRBV13	TRBJ2-7	TGTGCCAGCAGCGCAGGGCTAGGGGTCGGCGAGCAGTACTTC	CASSAGLGVGEQYF
NA	NA	TRBV15	TRBJ1-3	TGTGCCACCAGCAGAGCTGGAAACACCATATATTTT	CATSRAGNTIYF
TRBD2	NA	TRBV27	TRBJ2-5	TGTGCCAGCATGACAATAGCGGGCACCCAAGAGACCCAGTACTTC	CASMTIAGTQETQYF
NA	once	TRBV19	TRBJ2-1	TGTGCCAGTAGTGGTTTGGGAGCAGAATCCTACAATGAGCAGTTCTTC	CASSGLGAESYNEQFF
TRBD1	NA	TRBV6-5	TRBJ1-2	TGTGCCAGCAGTAGGACAGGGGCATGGGATGGCTACACCTTC	CASSRTGAWDGYTF
NA	once	TRBV7-3	TRBJ2-5	TGTGCCAGCAGCTTAACTTGGGAGGTTGGAGAGACCCAGTACTTC	CASSLTWEVGETQYF
TRBD2	NA	TRBV5-4	TRBJ2-1	TGTGCCAGCAGCTTGGTCGGGAGGGCCCACAATGAGCAGTTCTTC	CASSLVGRAHNEQFF
NA	NA	TRBV5-1	TRBJ2-6	TGCGCCAGCAGCTTGTTTACGGGACCGAGCTCTGGGGCCAACGTCCTGACTTTC	CASSLFTGPSSGANVLTF
TRBD2	NA	TRBV7-2	TRBJ2-7	TGTGCCAGCAGCTTGGCCGGGACTACCTACGAGCAGTACTTC	CASSLAGTTYEQYF
TRBD2	NA	TRBV13	TRBJ2-5	TGTGCCAGCAGCCCTCCCCGGGGCGGGAGGGATGAGACCCAGTACTTC	CASSPPRGGRDETQYF
TRBD2	NA	TRBV5-6	TRBJ2-1	TGTGCCAGCAGCACCGGACTAGCGGGCCTGGATGAGCAGTTCTTC	CASSTGLAGLDEQFF
TRBD1	NA	TRBV11-2	TRBJ2-1	TGTGCCAGCAGCTCCCAGACAGGGGGCGGCTTTAATGAGCAGTTCTTC	CASSSQTGGGFNEQFF
TRBD1	once	TRBV7-9	TRBJ2-7	TGTGCCAGCAGCTCGGGTACAGGGGGAGATTCGTACGAGCAGTACTTC	CASSSGTGGDSYEQYF
TRBD1	once	TRBV9	TRBJ2-7	TGTGCCAGCAGCTTAACAGGGGTCCACGAGCAGTACTTC	CASSLTGVHEQYF
NA	NA	TRBV7-9	TRBJ2-5	TGTGCCAGCAGCTTAGCCTTTCGGAGGGCGACCCAGTACTTC	CASSLAFRRATQYF
NA	NA	TRBV10-2	TRBJ1-5	TGCGCCAGCCCCCCGGGGAAGCGGACCCCGAATCAGCCCCAGCATTTT	CASPPGKRTPNQPQHF
NA	NA	TRBV18	TRBJ1-2	TGTGCCAGCTCACCACCGGACCGCCCGACAGGCAGAGCCTATGGCTACACCTTC	CASSPPDRPTGRAYGYTF
TRBD2	NA	TRBV5-5	TRBJ2-1	TGTGCCAGCAGCTCTAGCGGGAGGTTTGATGAGCAGTTCTTC	CASSSSGRFDEQFF
NA	NA	TRBV27	TRBJ2-7	TGTGCCAGCAGTTTATCCGGGTCCCACGAGCAGTACTTC	CASSLSGSHEQYF
TRBD2	NA	TRBV10-1	TRBJ2-2	TGCGCCACCCCAGCGGGAGCTATTCACACCGGGGAGCTGTTTTTT	CATPAGAIHTGELFF
NA	NA	TRBV6-1	TRBJ1-5	TGTGCCAGCAGCCCCCGGGACACCGGCAATCAGCCCCAGCATTTT	CASSPRDTGNQPQHF
NA	NA	TRBV20-1	TRBJ1-1	TGCAGTGCTAAGGGGGTTGGAGCTTTCTTT	CSAKGVGAFF
TRBD2	NA	TRBV27	TRBJ2-3	TGTGCCAGCAGCACTAGCGGGAGTAGAGCAGATACGCAGTATTTT	CASSTSGSRADTQYF
NA	NA	TRBV28	TRBJ2-2	TGTGCCAGCAGTCACAGCAGGGGCCGGGAGCTGTTTTTT	CASSHSRGRELFF
NA	NA	TRBV14	TRBJ1-4	TGTGCCAGCAGCGTAGGGGCGACAACTAATGAAAAACTGTTTTTT	CASSVGATTNEKLFF
NA	NA	TRBV28	TRBJ2-7	TGTGCCAGCAGGGGAGGACAGTCCTACGAGCAGTACTTC	CASRGGQSYEQYF
NA	NA	TRBV5-4	TRBJ2-1	TGTGCCAGCAGCTTGGCGCTAGAGCAGGATGAGCAGTTCTTC	CASSLALEQDEQFF
NA	NA	TRBV7-9	TRBJ2-5	TGTGCCAGCAGCCCTCAAAATGGGTGGGAGACCCAGTACTTC	CASSPQNGWETQYF
TRBD1	NA	TRBV19	TRBJ2-7	TGTGCCAGTAGTATAACAGGGGCGAGCTACGAGCAGTACTTC	CASSITGASYEQYF
TRBD1	NA	TRBV6-1	TRBJ1-5	TGTGCCAGCAGTGAAGCCCCTGGACAGGGCTTTCAGCCCCAGCATTTT	CASSEAPGQGFQPQHF
NA	NA	TRBV4-3	TRBJ2-1	TGCGCCAGCAGCCAAGACCAACGGAACTACAATGAGCAGTTCTTC	CASSQDQRNYNEQFF
TRBD1	NA	TRBV28	TRBJ1-4	TGTGCCAGCAGCCACCCTCCCGGGACAGGAAATGAAAAACTGTTTTTT	CASSHPPGTGNEKLFF
TRBD1	NA	TRBV28	TRBJ1-2	TGTGCCAGCAGTTTCCGGGCAGGGGGGCCTAACTATGGCTACACCTTC	CASSFRAGGPNYGYTF
TRBD2	NA	TRBV5-1	TRBJ2-3	TGCGCCAGCAGCTTAGCTAGCGGGAGTCCCCATACGCAGTATTTT	CASSLASGSPHTQYF
NA	NA	TRBV7-2	TRBJ2-3	TGTGCCAGCAGCTTAGCGACTAGACTGGGGGATACGCAGTATTTT	CASSLATRLGDTQYF
NA	NA	TRBV7-9	TRBJ2-3	TGTGCCAGCAGCTTAAATCTTGTTCTGACAGATACGCAGTATTTT	CASSLNLVLTDTQYF
NA	NA	TRBV2	TRBJ2-1	TGTGCCAGCAGTCCTCCGGGGGAGTACAATGAGCAGTTCTTC	CASSPPGEYNEQFF
NA	NA	TRBV18	TRBJ1-2	TGTGCCAGCGCGATGTCAGGGGCGGCTAGCGGCTACACCTTC	CASAMSGAASGYTF
TRBD1	NA	TRBV5-6	TRBJ1-2	TGTGCCAGCACCAGGAGGGGGCCTGGCTACACCTTC	CASTRRGPGYTF
NA	NA	TRBV9	TRBJ2-3	TGTGCCAGCAGCGCCAGCACAGATACGCAGTATTTT	CASSASTDTQYF